A single sample gave rise to the 4 T cell receptor beta chains below, sequenced in a study of T-cell reconstitution after alpha-beta-depleted transplantation in children. The authors prepared the TCRbeta library with unique molecular identifiers. TCRdb recomputed calls from the PCR reads with MiXCR, one row per CDR3 protein. The sample has 780,000 or so distinct CDR3 sequences; about 15% are singletons. The starting material was PBMCs, mostly from graft donor cells, obtained 360 days after TCRalphabeta/CD19-depleted stem cell transplant. These receptor sequences come from a male patient between 10 and 17 years old who had a stem cell transplant for acute lymphoblastic leukemia, so the T cells may come from the graft donor.

This sequence joins TRBV9 and TRBJ2-3; 11 nucleotides line up with TRBD1. CDR3 size: 17 residues. The germline V gene encodes CDR1 SGDLS and CDR2 YYNGEE. J gave up 2 bases and V 3 bases, and 8 bases lay outside the gene matches. The CDR3 protein is CASSARTGGRATDTQYF. Written as DNA, the CDR3 is TGTGCCAGCAGCGCCAGGACAGGGGGCAGGGCCACAGATACGCAGTATTTT.

This sequence joins TRBV29-1 and TRBJ2-7; 7 bases match TRBD2. The germline gives CDR1 SQVTM, CDR2 ANQGSEA. The CDR3 length is 13 residues. V was pared by 5 bases and J by 3 bases, with 7 bases of the junction left unmatched. The CDR3 region has the DNA TGCAGCGTTATGGCTAGCGGACTCTACGAGCAGTACTTC. Amino acid sequence: CSVMASGLYEQYF.

The chain joins TRBV7-2 to TRBJ2-1; D is ambiguous. CDR1 is SGHTA and CDR2 is FQGNSA in the germline V gene. Trimming took 8 bases from V and 8 from J, leaving 4 bases between them. The length of the CDR3 is 9 residues. The CDR3 nucleotides read TGTGCCAGCGGCGATGAGCAGTTCTTC. Its translation is CASGDEQFF.

The gene calls are TRBV15 and TRBJ1-1; the D is unclear. CDR3 length equals 14 residues. V lost 0 bases and J lost 0, with 5 bases in between. Germline CDR1 and CDR2: LNHNV and YYDKDF (reference sequence). The DNA for the CDR3 is TGTGCCACCAGCAGAGATGGGCTGAACACTGAAGCTTTCTTT. Amino acids: CATSRDGLNTEAFF.